This TCR beta chain was observed in a study of shared clonotypes between healthy human individuals. V lost 5 bases and J lost 4, with 11 bases in between. The CDR3 is 13 amino acids. Per germline, CDR1 MNHEY and CDR2 SMNVEV (reference sequence). Note on this clone: Distinct nucleotide sequences in the sample also encode this CDR3.

Sequencing used immunoSEQ multiplex PCR; TCRdb keeps in-frame clones, though not all of them. Counted here are about 1.9 million clones, around 95% occurring once; the ten biggest clones make up approximately 1.6%. CD45RO-negative, CCR7-selected cells formed the naive CD8 fraction, which excluded terminally differentiated effector memory CD45RA+ cells. This TCR came from a man aged 18 to 30 in good health. Some clones in this sample may be carry-over from other donors' samples. J is TRBJ1-1 and V is TRBV27; D gene uncertain. Source material: naive CD8+ T cells from PBMCs. The CDR3 sequence is CASSPLGSTEAFF. The DNA for the CDR3 is TGTGCCAGCAGTCCCTTAGGTAGCACTGAAGCTTTCTTT.